This is a list of T cell receptor beta chains from one sample in a study of shared clonotypes between healthy human individuals. Only in-frame clones appear in the TCRdb table, and some are missing; sequencing was by immunoSEQ multiplex PCR. Here the sample spans approximately 82,000 clones, 62% being singletons. The sequencing sample was made of memory CD8+ T cells sorted from blood. The receptor set was obtained from a man aged 25 to 45 in good health. Both conserved end residues are part of each CDR3. D genes are given only for firm matches. Size is omitted from some rows. Given values are once, few, many or a class for expanded clones.

size	D	J	V	CDR3	DNA
once	NA	TRBJ2-2	TRBV29-1	CSARGLGSVANTGELFF	TGCAGCGCTAGGGGACTCGGAAGTGTTGCGAACACCGGGGAGCTGTTTTTT
NA	NA	TRBJ2-7	TRBV28	CASSEIYEQYF	TGTGCCAGCAGTGAGATCTACGAGCAGTACTTC
NA	TRBD2	TRBJ2-7	TRBV2	CASSRAGGSSYEQYF	TGTGCCAGCAGCCGAGCGGGAGGGTCCTCCTACGAGCAGTACTTC
NA	NA	TRBJ2-7	TRBV5-5	CASSSGLLSSYEQYF	TGTGCCAGCAGCTCGGGACTTCTGAGCTCCTACGAGCAGTACTTC
NA	TRBD1	TRBJ2-1	TRBV29-1	CSVGADRAKGRSSYNEQFF	TGCAGCGTTGGGGCGGACAGGGCTAAGGGTCGGAGCTCCTACAATGAGCAGTTCTTC
many	NA	TRBJ2-1	TRBV12-5	CASLAGTSNEQFF	TGTGCTAGCCTGGCCGGTACGTCCAATGAGCAGTTCTTC
NA	NA	TRBJ2-3	TRBV27	CASSLQFLLPAAGTTDTQYF	TGTGCCAGCAGTTTACAGTTTTTACTCCCTGCGGCGGGTACAACAGATACGCAGTATTTT
NA	NA	TRBJ2-1	TRBV29-1	CSSDLSSGYNEQFF	TGCAGCTCAGACCTGAGTAGCGGCTACAATGAGCAGTTCTTC
once	NA	TRBJ2-7	TRBV6-1	CASSGGGATRVEQYF	TGTGCCAGCAGTGGAGGAGGAGCGACCCGGGTAGAGCAGTACTTC
few	TRBD1	TRBJ2-7	TRBV5-4	CASSHRLRDRGAYEQYF	TGTGCCAGCAGCCATCGCCTCCGGGACAGGGGCGCCTACGAGCAGTACTTC
few	TRBD1	TRBJ2-7	TRBV7-8	CASSLETGQASLEQYF	TGTGCCAGCAGCTTAGAAACGGGACAGGCGTCGCTGGAGCAGTACTTC
NA	NA	TRBJ1-2	TRBV13	CASSLVGVNGYTF	TGTGCCAGCAGCTTAGTGGGGGTTAACGGCTACACCTTC
NA	NA	TRBJ2-1	TRBV7-8	CASSAGRWEIHNEQFF	TGTGCCAGCAGCGCCGGGAGATGGGAAATCCACAATGAGCAGTTCTTC
many	NA	TRBJ2-2	TRBV2	CASSEKGTGELFF	TGTGCCAGCAGTGAAAAGGGTACCGGGGAGCTGTTTTTT
NA	NA	TRBJ1-1	TRBV4-3	CASSQDRGSEAFF	TGCGCCAGCAGCCAAGATCGCGGGTCTGAAGCTTTCTTT
few	TRBD2	TRBJ2-7	TRBV11-2	CASSWGGTYEQYF	TGTGCCAGCAGCTGGGGGGGGACCTACGAGCAGTACTTC
NA	TRBD1	TRBJ2-7	TRBV7-9	CASSLAGGGDRGSYEQYF	TGTGCCAGCAGCTTAGCAGGGGGTGGAGACAGGGGTTCCTACGAGCAGTACTTC
NA	TRBD2	TRBJ2-7	TRBV10-3	CAIRNVGTSGSDYEQYF	TGTGCCATCAGGAACGTAGGGACTAGCGGGAGTGATTACGAGCAGTACTTC
NA	NA	TRBJ2-7	TRBV11-2	CASSLSGSSHHEQYF	TGTGCCAGCAGCTTATCAGGGTCTTCCCACCACGAGCAGTACTTC
once	TRBD1	TRBJ2-7	TRBV11-3	CASSLTGAYEQYF	TGTGCCAGCAGCCTGACAGGGGCCTACGAGCAGTACTTC
few	NA	TRBJ2-7	TRBV28	CASSFLSSNEQYF	TGTGCCAGCAGTTTTTTAAGTTCCAACGAGCAGTACTTC
NA	NA	TRBJ2-1	TRBV10-2	CASSGLGAGEQFF	TGCGCCAGCAGTGGCCTGGGAGCAGGTGAGCAGTTCTTC
NA	NA	TRBJ1-5	TRBV2	CASSEGGANNQPQHF	TGTGCCAGCAGTGAAGGGGGGGCGAACAATCAGCCCCAGCATTTT
NA	NA	TRBJ1-2	TRBV5-8	CASSPLGSEDYGYTF	TGTGCCAGCAGCCCCCTGGGCAGCGAGGACTATGGCTACACCTTC
few	NA	TRBJ1-3	TRBV5-6	CASSLTRADAGNTIYF	TGTGCCAGCAGCTTGACCAGGGCCGACGCTGGAAACACCATATATTTT
NA	TRBD2	TRBJ2-5	TRBV14	CASSQDIAGGETQYF	TGTGCCAGCAGCCAAGATATTGCGGGAGGCGAGACCCAGTACTTC
NA	TRBD1	TRBJ2-5	TRBV10-1	CASSELTGTGEETQYF	TGCGCCAGCAGTGAGTTGACTGGGACAGGGGAAGAGACCCAGTACTTC
few	TRBD2	TRBJ2-7	TRBV4-1	CASSPRAGGRAYEQYF	TGCGCCAGCAGCCCGCGTGCCGGCGGGAGGGCCTACGAGCAGTACTTC
NA	NA	TRBJ2-5	TRBV15	CATSPREVETQYF	TGTGCCACCAGCCCCAGGGAAGTAGAGACCCAGTACTTC
NA	TRBD1	TRBJ2-7	TRBV7-9	CASSTRGHEQYF	TGTGCCAGCAGCACCAGGGGGCACGAGCAGTACTTC
NA	NA	TRBJ2-5	TRBV6-5	CASSYSIGVIQETQYF	TGTGCCAGCAGTTACTCGATTGGCGTTATCCAAGAGACCCAGTACTTC
few	TRBD2	TRBJ2-7	TRBV5-1	CASSDNRTSGPSSYEQYF	TGCGCCAGCAGCGACAACCGGACTAGCGGGCCGAGCTCCTACGAGCAGTACTTC
NA	TRBD2	TRBJ2-2	TRBV6-5	CASSPTSENTGELFF	TGTGCCAGCAGTCCTACTAGCGAGAACACCGGGGAGCTGTTTTTT
NA	TRBD2	TRBJ2-1	TRBV15	CATSRAGLAGHNEQFF	TGTGCCACCAGCAGGGCTGGACTAGCGGGCCACAATGAGCAGTTCTTC
once	TRBD1	TRBJ2-7	TRBV27	CASSLRPGQGVEQYF	TGTGCCAGCAGTTTACGCCCGGGACAGGGGGTAGAGCAGTACTTC
once	NA	TRBJ1-1	TRBV14	CASSQDLGPVNTEAFF	TGTGCCAGCAGCCAAGATCTGGGGCCGGTGAACACTGAAGCTTTCTTT